A selection of T cell receptor beta chains follows, all from one sample in a study of blood T cell repertoires in COVID-19. Assay used: immunoSEQ multiplex PCR; TCRdb lists only in-frame clones, some missing. The sample comprises roughly 280,000 clones, 85% to 90% of which are singletons, and 11% rests with the top ten. Sequenced input: peripheral blood. The origin of the receptors is a woman aged 25 to 39 with COVID-19, enrolled during active disease. Each CDR3 is given with its conserved first and last residue. The D gene is left open where the match is weak. The size of a clone is reported for some rows only, either as once, few or many, or as a class for expanded clones.

J: TRBJ2-3; size: -; V: TRBV30; D: -; DNA: TGTGCCTGGACCGCGGGAGATACGCAGTATTTT; CDR3: CAWTAGDTQYF
J: TRBJ1-3; size: -; V: TRBV12-3/TRBV12-4; D: -; DNA: TGTGCCAGCAGTTTTGAACAGGGAAACACCATATATTTT; CDR3: CASSFEQGNTIYF
J: TRBJ2-3; size: -; V: TRBV11-2; D: -; DNA: TGTGCCAGCAGCTTAGGGACTCTAACAGATACGCAGTATTTT; CDR3: CASSLGTLTDTQYF
J: TRBJ2-5; size: -; V: TRBV6-5; D: -; DNA: TGTGCCAGCGAAGAGACAGGACGGGAGACCCAGTACTTC; CDR3: CASEETGRETQYF
J: TRBJ2-3; size: -; V: TRBV19; D: -; DNA: TGTGCCAGTAGTATAGCAGGGGCAGATACGCAGTATTTT; CDR3: CASSIAGADTQYF
J: TRBJ1-5; size: -; V: TRBV24-1; D: -; DNA: TGTGCCACCAGTGACGGCAATCAGCCCCAGCATTTT; CDR3: CATSDGNQPQHF
J: TRBJ2-7; size: -; V: TRBV28; D: TRBD1; DNA: TGTGCCAGCAGTTCCGGGACAGGGGGCGTCTACGAGCAGTACTTC; CDR3: CASSSGTGGVYEQYF
J: TRBJ2-1; size: -; V: TRBV12-3/TRBV12-4; D: -; DNA: TGTGCCAGCAGTTTTCGAGATGAGCAGTTCTTC; CDR3: CASSFRDEQFF
J: TRBJ2-2; size: -; V: TRBV15; D: TRBD2; DNA: TGTGCCACCAGCAGAGACTCCGGACTAGCGGGCGGGGAGCTGTTTTTT; CDR3: CATSRDSGLAGGELFF
J: TRBJ2-7; size: -; V: TRBV7-8; D: -; DNA: TGTGCCAGCAGCTCGACTCTTAGCTCCTACGAGCAGTACTTC; CDR3: CASSSTLSSYEQYF
J: TRBJ2-1; size: -; V: TRBV6-5; D: -; DNA: TGTGCCAGCAGTACCACCCCGACAAACTACAATGAGCAGTTCTTC; CDR3: CASSTTPTNYNEQFF
J: TRBJ1-1; size: -; V: TRBV30; D: TRBD1; DNA: TGTGCCTGGACGCAGGGGGCCTTGACTGAAGCTTTCTTT; CDR3: CAWTQGALTEAFF
J: TRBJ1-5; size: -; V: TRBV2; D: -; DNA: TGTGCCAGCAGTCGACAGAATGATCAGCCCCAGCATTTT; CDR3: CASSRQNDQPQHF
J: TRBJ2-1; size: -; V: TRBV5-1; D: TRBD2; DNA: TGCGCCAGCAGCCCCACTAGCGGGTCCTACAATGAGCAGTTCTTC; CDR3: CASSPTSGSYNEQFF
J: TRBJ1-1; size: few; V: TRBV30; D: -; DNA: TGTGCCTGCTCCTTGGGCGAAGCTTTCTTT; CDR3: CACSLGEAFF
J: TRBJ1-6; size: -; V: TRBV19; D: TRBD1; DNA: TGTGCCAGTAGCCCCTCTGCCGGGACAGGGGTTTCACCCCTCCACTTT; CDR3: CASSPSAGTGVSPLHF
J: TRBJ2-7; size: -; V: TRBV18; D: TRBD1; DNA: TGTGCCAGCTCACCCGGGACAGGGGGCACCTACGAGCAGTACTTC; CDR3: CASSPGTGGTYEQYF
J: TRBJ2-2; size: -; V: TRBV10-3; D: TRBD2; DNA: TGTGCCATCAGTGAGTCGGGGACTAGCGGGAGGGTAAAGGACACCGGGGAGCTGTTTTTT; CDR3: CAISESGTSGRVKDTGELFF
J: TRBJ1-5; size: -; V: TRBV19; D: -; DNA: TGTGCCAGTAGTATAGCGGCGGGGGATCAGCCCCAGCATTTT; CDR3: CASSIAAGDQPQHF
J: TRBJ2-7; size: -; V: TRBV11-2; D: TRBD2; DNA: TGTGCCAGCAGCTTAAGGACTAGCGGCCCTTACGAGCAGTACTTC; CDR3: CASSLRTSGPYEQYF
J: TRBJ1-2; size: -; V: TRBV19; D: -; DNA: TGTGCCAGTAGTATGCCTTCCGGGACACCGAGCCCAGGCTACACCTTC; CDR3: CASSMPSGTPSPGYTF
J: TRBJ2-1; size: once; V: TRBV4-1; D: TRBD2; DNA: TGCGCCAGCAGCCAAGTACCTAGCGGGAGTCACAATGAGCAGTTCTTC; CDR3: CASSQVPSGSHNEQFF
J: TRBJ1-4; size: -; V: TRBV19; D: TRBD1; DNA: TGTGCCAGTAGTGGAATCACAGGGGGAAGAGGCGAAAAACTGTTTTTT; CDR3: CASSGITGGRGEKLFF
J: TRBJ1-5; size: -; V: TRBV28; D: -; DNA: TGTGCCAGCAGCGCAGGCTGGAATCAGCCCCAGCATTTT; CDR3: CASSAGWNQPQHF
J: TRBJ1-5; size: -; V: TRBV9; D: -; DNA: TGTGCCAGCAGCGAGGGACATTATAGCAATCAGCCCCAGCATTTT; CDR3: CASSEGHYSNQPQHF
J: TRBJ2-5; size: -; V: TRBV5-4; D: -; DNA: TGTGCCAGCAGCTTGGGAGGGTTTCGGGAGACCCAGTACTTC; CDR3: CASSLGGFRETQYF
J: TRBJ2-1; size: -; V: TRBV7-8; D: TRBD2; DNA: TGTGCCAGCAGCTTTAAAGCGGGAGTAGGGGATGAGCAGTTCTTC; CDR3: CASSFKAGVGDEQFF
J: TRBJ2-1; size: -; V: TRBV3-1/TRBV3-2; D: -; DNA: TGTGCCAGCAGCCAAAGGCAGGCCCTGAATGAGCAGTTCTTC; CDR3: CASSQRQALNEQFF
J: TRBJ2-3; size: -; V: TRBV29-1; D: TRBD1; DNA: TGCAGCGTACCCACAGGGGCTTTCGATACGCAGTATTTT; CDR3: CSVPTGAFDTQYF
J: TRBJ2-1; size: -; V: TRBV5-6; D: TRBD1; DNA: TGTGCCAGCAGCCTCCGACAGGGGAGAAATGAGCAGTTCTTC; CDR3: CASSLRQGRNEQFF
J: TRBJ1-2; size: -; V: TRBV6-5; D: -; DNA: TGTGCCACCTCCTGGGGAGCCTATGGCTACACCTTC; CDR3: CATSWGAYGYTF
J: TRBJ1-1; size: -; V: TRBV11-2; D: -; DNA: TGTGCCAGCAGCTTCGACAGAGAAGCTTTCTTT; CDR3: CASSFDREAFF
J: TRBJ2-3; size: -; V: TRBV4-3; D: -; DNA: TGCGCCAGCAGCCCCCTCGAGTATACGCAGTATTTT; CDR3: CASSPLEYTQYF
J: TRBJ2-7; size: -; V: TRBV28; D: -; DNA: TGTGCCAGCAGCTCCAGCCCGAGGGAGCAGTACTTC; CDR3: CASSSSPREQYF
J: TRBJ1-1; size: -; V: TRBV5-6; D: TRBD1; DNA: TGTGCCAGCAGCTCCACAGGGGTTCCCTACACTGAAGCTTTCTTT; CDR3: CASSSTGVPYTEAFF
J: TRBJ2-4; size: -; V: TRBV5-6; D: -; DNA: TGTGCCAGCAGCTTGGGTAGCGCACCCCACATTCAGTACTTC; CDR3: CASSLGSAPHIQYF
J: TRBJ2-2; size: -; V: TRBV7-9; D: TRBD2; DNA: TGTGCCAGCAGCTTAGGATTTAGCGGGATGACAACCGGGGAGCTGTTTTTT; CDR3: CASSLGFSGMTTGELFF
J: TRBJ2-3; size: -; V: TRBV7-9; D: TRBD2; DNA: TGTGCCAGCTCCTTCCCCGGGACTAGCGGTACAGATACGCAGTATTTT; CDR3: CASSFPGTSGTDTQYF
J: TRBJ2-1; size: once; V: TRBV28; D: -; DNA: TGTGCCAGCAGTTTAGAGAGCCTTCTAAATGAGCAGTTCTTC; CDR3: CASSLESLLNEQFF
J: TRBJ1-2; size: -; V: TRBV4-3; D: -; DNA: TGCGCCAGCAGCCAAGATTGGAGACAGCGGGACGGCTACACCTTC; CDR3: CASSQDWRQRDGYTF
J: TRBJ1-6; size: -; V: TRBV6-5; D: -; DNA: TGTGCCAGCACCAACGAGGGGGGGAGTGATTCACCCCTCCACTTT; CDR3: CASTNEGGSDSPLHF
J: TRBJ1-2; size: -; V: TRBV2; D: -; DNA: TGTGCCAGCACCCCGGGGCCGGGGGATGGCTACACCTTC; CDR3: CASTPGPGDGYTF
J: TRBJ2-2; size: -; V: TRBV14; D: -; DNA: TGTGCCAGCAGCCAAGATCTTCCCGGGGAGCTGTTTTTT; CDR3: CASSQDLPGELFF
J: TRBJ2-7; size: once; V: TRBV28; D: -; DNA: TGTGCCAGCAGTTTCCCCTCAGGGGCCTACGAGCAGTACTTC; CDR3: CASSFPSGAYEQYF
J: TRBJ2-5; size: -; V: TRBV15; D: TRBD1; DNA: TGTGCCACCAGCAGAGGGGACAGGGAAGAGACCCAGTACTTC; CDR3: CATSRGDREETQYF
J: TRBJ1-3; size: -; V: TRBV4-3; D: -; DNA: TGCGCCAGCAGCCTTACAGAGAGCTCTGGAAACACCATATATTTT; CDR3: CASSLTESSGNTIYF